There are many counts of the clone carrying this T cell receptor beta chain. Its target is not known. Study results and limitations: Tumor-infiltrating Treg TCR alpha and beta sequences overlapped most with tumor naive CD4+ T cells, then blood naive.

V lost 0 bases, J lost 3 bases, and 11 bases lay in between. Germline lookup yields CDR1 DFQATT and CDR2 SNEGSKA (reference sequence). The CDR3 totals 14 residues. TCRdb reanalysed the 5' RACE reads using MiXCR and keeps one entry per CDR3 protein. The sample has around 43,000 distinct CDR3 sequences, over 15% seen once; the top ten hold 2.8%. This chain uses TRBV20-1 with TRBJ1-2, with D hard to call. This TCR derives from a female donor with breast cancer. The sample comprised naive CD4+ T cells sorted from a lymph node. Indicated subset: naive CD4+ T cells, CD4+CD45RA+CD25-. The CDR3 DNA follows: TGCAGTGCTAGAGAGCCAGGAAGCCACTATGGCTACACCTTC. Protein: CSAREPGSHYGYTF.